The 32 T cell receptor beta chains in this list originate from one sample, sequenced in a study of tumor and adjacent non-tumor tissue in lung cancer. This sample's RNA came from whole unsorted tissue. Distant lung tissue was collected more than 3 cm away from the tumor edge. TCRbeta libraries were built with three rounds of nested PCR, modified from ARM-PCR. TCRdb reprocessed the multiplex PCR reads via MiXCR and lists one record per CDR3 protein. This sample has 90,000 to 110,000 distinct CDR3 sequences; under 65% occur once, and the top ten carry 15% to 20%. Sequenced input: distant non-tumor lung tissue. The source is a man in his 60s with non-small cell lung cancer.

In the case of this clonotype: Since a much larger clone is just one base distant, this may be a read error. The V and J genes are TRBV7-8 and TRBJ1-5; TRBD1 might be the D (5 bases). Germline-derived CDR1 and CDR2 are SGHVS and FQNEAQ. The CDR3 has 15 amino acids. CDR3 amino acids: CASNLGTVSNQPQHF. CDR3 DNA: TGTGCCAGCAACTTAGGGACGGTTAGCAATCAGCCCCAGCATTTT.

This clonotype was picked up many times. This sequence joins TRBV5-5 and TRBJ1-2; a weak D match, TRBD1 (5 bases). V was shortened by 4 bases and J by 5 bases, with 12 bases between the two germline ends. The CDR3 extends over 13 amino acids. Per the germline V gene, CDR1 is SGHKS and CDR2 is YYEKEE (reference sequence). The CDR3 sequence: CASSPSGSYGYTF. The CDR3 region has the DNA TGTGCCAGCAGCCCTTCAGGGTCATATGGCTACACCTTC.

The chain employs TRBV6-1 and TRBJ2-5; 11 nucleotides agree with TRBD1. There are 17 residues in the CDR3. Per germline, CDR1 MNHNS and CDR2 SASEGT. The CDR3, as DNA: TGTAACAGCAGTGAAAGGACAGGGGGCGGCTTCGGGGAGACCCAGTACTTC. It codes for CNSSERTGGGFGETQYF.

This clonotype was observed a single time. This chain links TRBV29-1 with TRBJ2-1; a possible D gene is TRBD1 (6 bases). The CDR3 consists of 16 residues. CDR1 and CDR2 (germline): SQVTM, ANQGSEA. The CDR3 nucleotides read TGCAGGGTCGTACCAAGACAGGCCTTGGGGGACAATGAGCAGTTCTTC. Its protein is CRVVPRQALGDNEQFF.

On this clonotype: Germline and junction disagree at one end, which may indicate a read error. V is TRBV6-1 and J is TRBJ1-2; 7 bases agree with TRBD1. Germline values: CDR1 MNHNS, CDR2 SASEGT. This CDR3 has 15 amino acids. CDR3 loop: CTSRDRVAKGGGYTF. CDR3 nucleotide sequence: TGTACCAGCAGAGACAGGGTCGCCAAGGGAGGTGGCTACACCTTC.

The V gene is TRBV5-4, the J gene TRBJ2-7, with D tentatively TRBD1 or TRBD2 (5 bases each). The V gene lost 3 bases and the J gene lost 4 bases, with 11 bases spanning the gap. The CDR3 sequence is 13 residues long. CDR1 and CDR2 from the germline V gene are SGHNT and YYREEE (reference sequence). CDR3 amino acids: CASSSVGTYEQYF. The CDR3 bases are TGTGCCAGCAGCTCGGTAGGGACGTACGAGCAGTACTTC.

Remarks on this clonotype: One end of the junction does not line up with germline, which may come from a read error. V is TRBV29-1 and J is TRBJ2-1; D uncertain. This CDR3 is 15 amino acids long. The germline V gene encodes CDR1 SQVTM and CDR2 ANQGSEA. The CDR3 reads CSVEGSHNSYNEQLF. The CDR3 bases are TGCAGCGTTGAGGGTAGTCACAACTCTTACAACGAGCAGTTATTC.

This clonotype was recorded only once. In this CDR3 the conserved last residue, phenylalanine or tryptophan, is missing, so a read error is likely. This chain joins TRBV6-5 and TRBJ1-2; D is perhaps TRBD1 (5 bases). The CDR3 spans 15 residues. V lost 7 bases to trimming and J lost 2 bases, with 17 bases between them. Germline V CDR1 and CDR2: MNHEY, SVGAGI. The CDR3 reads CASTGGTIMNYGYTI. The CDR3 DNA reads TGTGCCAGCACGGGGGGGACGATTATGAACTATGGCTACACCATC.

This clonotype has just one count. The V gene is TRBV4-2, the J gene TRBJ1-1; no clear D gene. Per germline, CDR1 LGHNA and CDR2 YNFKEQ. V lost 0 bases and J 5 bases, leaving 19 bases between the germline ends. The CDR3 consists of 17 residues. The CDR3: CASSQDRIKGKKTEAFF. The DNA for the CDR3 is TGTGCCAGCAGCCAAGATCGCATCAAAGGGAAGAAGACTGAAGCTTTCTTT.

As regards this clonotype: The CDR3 does not end in the conserved phenylalanine or tryptophan, so this is likely a read error. The J gene is TRBJ2-3, the V gene TRBV12-3 or TRBV12-4; 11 bases fit TRBD2. The CDR3 extends over 15 amino acids. Here the CDR3 DNA reads TGTGCAAGCAGCGTAGCGGGAGGGAGCACAGATACGCAGTATTTA. Amino acid sequence: CASSVAGGSTDTQYL.

Points on this clonotype: One base away lies a much larger clone, so this may be a sequencing read error. The chain employs TRBV5-4 and TRBJ2-3, with 10 nucleotides matching TRBD1. The germline V gene encodes CDR1 SGHNT and CDR2 YYREEE (reference sequence). This CDR3 comprises 15 residues. The CDR3 DNA reads TGTGCCAGCAGCATCCGGAGACAGGGGGCAGATACGCAGTGTTTT. It codes for CASSIRRQGADTQCF.

The V and J genes are TRBV7-9 and TRBJ2-2; 8 bases are shared with TRBD2. Germline V gene data show CDR1 as SEHNR and CDR2 as FQNEAQ (reference sequence). The CDR3 is 17 amino acids. The V gene end was trimmed by 4 bases and the J gene end by 9 bases; junction bases not matched to a gene: 16. The CDR3 region is CASSSSNGRARLRELFF. Here the CDR3 DNA reads TGTGCCAGCAGCTCATCAAACGGGAGGGCCCGTCTAAGGGAGCTGTTTTTT.

As concerns this clonotype: The junction differs from germline at one of its ends, possibly a read error. The rearrangement joins TRBV29-1 to TRBJ2-7; D is uncertain. Germline V gene lookup returns CDR1 SQVTM and CDR2 ANQGSEA. This CDR3 has 11 residues. In nucleotides, the CDR3 is TGCAGCGTTCAGCTCCTCTACGAGCAACACTTC. This translates into CSVQLLYEQHF.

V gene TRBV29-1 combines with J gene TRBJ2-1; 9 bases agree with TRBD2. The CDR3 runs 15 residues. Germline CDR1 and CDR2: SQVTM and ANQGSEA. Here the CDR3 DNA reads TGCAACGGGGGACTAGCTGGAGTTGGGGGCAATGAGCAGTTCTTC. Amino acids: CNGGLAGVGGNEQFF.

This clonotype turned up a few times. This may stem from a read error, because a much larger clone lies one nucleotide away. The V and J genes are TRBV4-1 and TRBJ2-7; 8 bases are a match to TRBD2. Per the germline V gene, CDR1 is MGHRA and CDR2 is YSYEKL. The CDR3 totals 16 residues. V dropped 3 bases and J dropped 3; count of bases not matched to a gene: 10. DNA for the CDR3: TGCGCCAGCAGCCAGAGGGGAGCGGGGGACCTCTACGAGCAGTACTTC. It specifies CASSQRGAGDLYEQYF.

This clonotype came up many times. This sequence joins TRBV6-2 or TRBV6-3 and TRBJ1-5; D gene unclear. V was cut by 4 bases and J by 4 bases, with 5 bases left in between. This CDR3 has 12 amino acids. Germline V gene data show CDR1 as MNHEY and CDR2 as SVGEGT. The CDR3 DNA reads TGTGCCAGCAGTTCAAATAATCAGCCCCAGCATTTT. This translates into CASSSNNQPQHF.

Notes on this clonotype: One end of the junction varies from germline; a read error may be responsible. This sequence joins TRBV14 and TRBJ1-1; unclear D gene. Germline V gene data show CDR1 as SGHDN and CDR2 as FVKESK. CDR3 size: 16 residues. CDR3 nucleotides: TGTGTCAGCGAATCAACGGCCGACGGGGAGAGCACTGAAGCTTTCTTT. Encoded protein: CVSESTADGESTEAFF.

The rearrangement uses TRBV4-3 and TRBJ2-1; D not certain. The CDR3 runs 16 residues. Trimming took off 2 bases at V and 11 bases at J, with 22 bases between the two ends. Germline assignment: CDR1 LGHNA and CDR2 YSLEER. For the CDR3, the DNA is TGCGCCAGCAGCCAACTTAGTACCTTTATGAGAGAAAAGCAGTTCTTC. As protein: CASSQLSTFMREKQFF.

For this clonotype: The conserved phenylalanine or tryptophan normally closing the CDR3 is absent here, so this likely arose from a read error. The V gene is TRBV29-1, the J gene TRBJ2-1; maybe TRBD1 (5 bases). Trimming cost V 2 bases and J 8 bases, with 10 bases left between them. Germline values: CDR1 SQVTM, CDR2 ANQGSEA. This CDR3 is 12 amino acids long. CDR3 DNA: TGCAGCGTTGAACAGGGCTTCCATGAGCAGTTCATC. This gives the protein CSVEQGFHEQFI.

Remarks on this clonotype: This clone may be a read error of a much larger clone one base away. The CDR3 DNA is TGTGCCAACAGTCGGGACAACGGAAACACCATATATTTT. Amino acid sequence: CANSRDNGNTIYF. This chain links TRBV28 with TRBJ1-3; D is perhaps TRBD1 (6 bases). Germline lookup yields CDR1 MDHEN and CDR2 SYDVKM. The CDR3 runs to 13 residues.

A remark on this clonotype: This may come from a read error, since a much larger clone is one base off. The chain combines TRBV6-6 with TRBJ2-7, with a tentative D call TRBD2 (6 bases). V was shortened by 2 bases and J by 0 bases, with 8 bases between the two germline ends. There are 14 residues in the CDR3. In germline, CDR1 is MNHNY, CDR2 SVGAGI (reference sequence). The CDR3 sequence: CASSYGGVSYEQYF. The CDR3 nucleotides read TGTGCCAGCAGTTACGGCGGGGTCTCCTACGAGCAGTACTTC.

On this clonotype itself: The junction differs from germline at one of its ends, possibly a read error. The rearrangement uses TRBV29-1 and TRBJ1-2; 7 bases map to TRBD1. The germline CDR1 and CDR2 sequences are SQVTM and ANQGSEA. The CDR3 is 15 amino acids. The CDR3 loop is CSVEPGTEPDYGYTF. In DNA form, the CDR3 reads TGCAGCGTTGAGCCCGGGACAGAGCCGGACTATGGCTACACCTTT. Variable domain in full (rest from reference TRBV29-1 and TRBJ1-2): SAVISQKPSRDICQRGTSLTIQCQVDSQVTMMFWYRQQPGQSLTLIATANQGSEATYESGFVIDKFPISRPNLTFSTLTVSNMSPEDSSIYLCSVEPGTEPDYGYTFGSGTRLTVV.

In the case of this clonotype: It may be a read error: a sequence one base away is much more abundant. The rearrangement links TRBV30 to TRBJ2-3; D might be TRBD2 (6 bases). Per germline, CDR1 GTSNPN and CDR2 SVGIG (reference sequence). The length of the CDR3 is 15 residues. CDR3 nucleotide sequence: TGTGCCTGGACCGGGGGAGTGGGCCCTGCAGATACGCACTATTTT. Its translation is CAWTGGVGPADTHYF.

This chain uses TRBV6-6 with TRBJ2-1; D remains unclear. CDR3 length: 14 residues. Germline lookup yields CDR1 MNHNY and CDR2 SVGAGI (reference sequence). V was cut by 6 bases and J by 0 bases, with 9 bases left in between. CDR3 loop: CASSHKSSYNEQFF. CDR3 nucleotide sequence: TGTGCCAGCAGCCATAAGAGCTCCTACAATGAGCAGTTCTTC.

Note on this clonotype: This may arise from a read error, as a much more abundant clone is one base away. The chain is built from TRBV5-4 and TRBJ1-1, with D possibly being TRBD1 (6 bases). Germline CDR1 and CDR2: SGHNT and YYREEE (reference sequence). CDR3 size: 14 residues. The CDR3: CVSSMGGRDTEAFF. The CDR3 DNA follows: TGTGTCAGCAGCATGGGGGGCCGGGACACTGAAGCTTTCTTT. Together with reference TRBV5-4 and TRBJ1-1, the CDR3 gives the full variable domain: ETGVTQSPTHLIKTRGQQVTLRCSSQSGHNTVSWYQQALGQGPQFIFQYYREEENGRGNFPPRFSGLQFPNYSSELNVNALELDDSALYLCVSSMGGRDTEAFFGQGTRLTVV.

Many counts were recorded for this clonotype. The chain couples TRBV10-3 to TRBJ2-1; 7 positions match TRBD2. V shed 8 bases, J shed 8 bases, and the junction held 3 bases outside the gene matches. The CDR3 totals 11 residues. Germline loops: CDR1 ENHRY, CDR2 SYGVKD. As DNA, the CDR3 is TGTGCCATCGGCGGGGGTTATGAGCAGTTCTTC. It encodes CAIGGGYEQFF.

In its sample, this clonotype was seen a few times. The chain has TRBV10-3 and TRBJ2-1; 9 bases agree with TRBD1. V lost 2 bases to trimming and J lost 6 bases; unmatched junction nucleotides: 8. Germline V gene sequence: CDR1 ENHRY, CDR2 SYGVKD. The CDR3 is 16 amino acids. CDR3 DNA: TGTGCCATCAGTGAGATCCTTACAGGGGGCTTCAATGAGCAGTTCTTC. This gives the protein CAISEILTGGFNEQFF.

With regard to this clonotype: A much larger clone lies a single base off, so this may be a read error. The chain carries TRBV7-9 and TRBJ1-2; 10 nucleotides align to TRBD1. Germline V gene sequence: CDR1 SEHNR, CDR2 FQNEAQ (reference sequence). This CDR3 is 14 amino acids long. The CDR3 nucleotides are TGTACCAGCAGTCTAGTTGGGACAGGGGAAATCATCACCTTC. It codes for CTSSLVGTGEIITF.

About this clonotype itself: Without the conserved terminal phenylalanine or tryptophan, this CDR3 likely stems from a read error. The chain recombines TRBV6-1 with TRBJ1-1; D remains unclear. V was shortened by 6 bases and J by 2 bases, with 10 bases between the two germline ends. Germline V gives CDR1 MNHNS, CDR2 SASEGT. The length of the CDR3 is 13 residues. CDR3 loop: CASRPDLNTEAFV. DNA for the CDR3: TGTGCCAGCAGACCGGACCTAAACACTGAAGCTTTCGTT.

The rearrangement links TRBV20-1 to TRBJ2-7; no clear D gene. CDR1 is DFQATT and CDR2 is SNEGSKA in the germline V gene (reference sequence). The length of the CDR3 is 12 residues. CDR3 region: CCAGPSDDEQYF. The CDR3 DNA sequence: TGCTGCGCTGGCCCCAGCGATGACGAGCAGTACTTC.

On this clonotype: A junction boundary mismatches the germline segment, possibly from a read error. The chain uses TRBV19 and TRBJ1-5; D ambiguous. CDR3 length equals 16 residues. The germline V gene has CDR1 LNHDA and CDR2 SQIVND (reference sequence). The DNA for the CDR3 is TGTGCCAGTAGTATTAATTCGGGCAACAGCAATCAGCCCCAGCGTTTT. Residues: CASSINSGNSNQPQRF.

V is TRBV7-9 and J is TRBJ1-1; 9 bases match TRBD1. CDR1 is SEHNR, CDR2 FQNEAQ, per germline (reference sequence). V shed 4 bases, J shed 1 base, and the junction held 4 bases outside the gene matches. This CDR3 is 15 amino acids long. The CDR3 here is CASSYPTGGNTEAFF. CDR3 nucleotides: TGTGCCAGCAGCTACCCGACAGGGGGGAACACTGAAGCTTTCTTT.